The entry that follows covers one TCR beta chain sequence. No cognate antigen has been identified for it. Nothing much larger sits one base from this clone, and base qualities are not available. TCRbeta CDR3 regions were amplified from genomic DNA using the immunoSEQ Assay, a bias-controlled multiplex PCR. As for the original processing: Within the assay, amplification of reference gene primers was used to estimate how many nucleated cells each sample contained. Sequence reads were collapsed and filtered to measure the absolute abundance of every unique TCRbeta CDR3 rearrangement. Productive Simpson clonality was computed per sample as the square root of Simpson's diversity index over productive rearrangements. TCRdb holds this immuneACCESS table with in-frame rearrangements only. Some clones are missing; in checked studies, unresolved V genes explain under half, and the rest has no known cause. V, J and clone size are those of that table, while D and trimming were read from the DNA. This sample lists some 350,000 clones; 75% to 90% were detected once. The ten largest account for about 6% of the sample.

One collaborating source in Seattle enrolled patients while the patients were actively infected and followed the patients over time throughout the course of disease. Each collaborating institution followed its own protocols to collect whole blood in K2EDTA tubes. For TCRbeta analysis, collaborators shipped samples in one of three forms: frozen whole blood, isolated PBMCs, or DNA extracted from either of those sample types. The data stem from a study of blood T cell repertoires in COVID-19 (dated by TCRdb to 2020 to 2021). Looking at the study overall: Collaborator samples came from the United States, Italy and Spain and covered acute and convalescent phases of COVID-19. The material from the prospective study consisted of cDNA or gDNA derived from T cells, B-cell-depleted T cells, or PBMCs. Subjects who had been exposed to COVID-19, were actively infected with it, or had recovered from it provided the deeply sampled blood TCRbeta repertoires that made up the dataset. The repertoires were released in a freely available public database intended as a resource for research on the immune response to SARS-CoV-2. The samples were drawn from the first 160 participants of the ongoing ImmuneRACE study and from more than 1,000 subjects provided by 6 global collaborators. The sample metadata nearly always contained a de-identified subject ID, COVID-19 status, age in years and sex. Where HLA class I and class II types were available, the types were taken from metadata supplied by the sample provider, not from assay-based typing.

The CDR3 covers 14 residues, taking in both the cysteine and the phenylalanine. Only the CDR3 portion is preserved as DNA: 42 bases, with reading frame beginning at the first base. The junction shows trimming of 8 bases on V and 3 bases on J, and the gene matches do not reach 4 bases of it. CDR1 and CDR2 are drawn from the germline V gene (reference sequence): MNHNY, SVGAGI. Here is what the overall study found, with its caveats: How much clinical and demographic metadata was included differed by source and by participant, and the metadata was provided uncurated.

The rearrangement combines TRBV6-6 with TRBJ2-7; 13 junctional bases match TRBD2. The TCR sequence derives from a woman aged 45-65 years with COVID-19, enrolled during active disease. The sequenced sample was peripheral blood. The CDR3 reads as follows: CASGLAGDSYEQYF. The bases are TGTGCCAGCGGACTAGCGGGAGACAGCTACGAGCAGTACTTC.